The 21 T cell receptor beta chains listed next were all sequenced from one sample in a study of monozygotic twins with inflammatory bowel disease. TCRdb re-called the 5' RACE reads, yielding one record per CDR3 amino acid sequence without DNA. Listed are fewer than 450,000 distinct CDR3 sequences; around 2.6% falls within the top ten. The sequenced sample consisted of blood. These receptors came from a human donor with ulcerative colitis or Crohn's disease, or a healthy co-twin of an affected twin (not recorded which).

The chain links TRBV5-5 to TRBJ2-2. Germline V gene sequence: CDR1 SGHKS, CDR2 YYEKEE (reference sequence). The CDR3 is 12 amino acids. This CDR3 reads CASSLATGELFF.

The chain carries TRBV20-1 and TRBJ1-2. The V gene's germline CDR1 is DFQATT and CDR2 SNEGSKA (reference sequence). This CDR3 is 16 amino acids long. The CDR3 here is CSARDKAGSMHYGYTF.

The gene calls are TRBV9 and TRBJ2-2; TCRdb's assignment of TRBD1 cannot be checked, as there is no DNA. CDR1 and CDR2 from the germline V gene are SGDLS and YYNGEE. The CDR3 has 16 amino acids. The CDR3: CASSVSRDSYTGELFF.

This chain uses TRBV25-1 with TRBJ2-7; TCRdb's D call, TRBD2, is unchecked because there is no DNA. The CDR3 has 14 amino acids. From germline, CDR1 is MGHDK and CDR2 SYGVNS. The CDR3 spells CASSSGGQLHEQYF.

The chain joins TRBV25-1 to TRBJ2-2. This CDR3 has 14 residues. CDR1 and CDR2 from the germline V gene are MGHDK and SYGVNS. CDR3 sequence: CASSVVLGNGELFF.

The chain combines TRBV6-4 with TRBJ2-1; the TCRdb D gene call, TRBD2, has no DNA to confirm it. The CDR3 contains 17 residues. Germline V lookup: CDR1 MRHNA, CDR2 SNTAGT. The CDR3 here is CASSDSGFTSDYNEQFF.

The chain has TRBV5-4 and TRBJ2-7; TCRdb returns TRBD2, unconfirmable since there is no DNA. CDR1 SGHNT and CDR2 YYREEE come from the germline V gene (reference sequence). The CDR3 sequence is 16 residues long. The chain's CDR3 is CASSWGLAGNSYEQYF. Full variable domain (missing parts from reference TRBV5-4 and TRBJ2-7): ETGVTQSPTHLIKTRGQQVTLRCSSQSGHNTVSWYQQALGQGPQFIFQYYREEENGRGNFPPRFSGLQFPNYSSELNVNALELDDSALYLCASSWGLAGNSYEQYFGPGTRLTVT.

The chain combines TRBV20-1 with TRBJ2-3; TCRdb indicates TRBD2, and absent DNA this call remains unverified. CDR3 length equals 14 residues. Germline lookup yields CDR1 DFQATT and CDR2 SNEGSKA (reference sequence). The CDR3 loop reads CSARGRGGPDTQYF.

The chain couples TRBV7-2 to TRBJ2-3; TCRdb's assignment of TRBD1 cannot be checked, as there is no DNA. This CDR3 is built from 14 residues. Germline CDR1 SGHTA, CDR2 FQGNSA. Here the CDR3 reads CASSPYRGSDTQYF.

The chain is built from TRBV5-1 and TRBJ2-1; the TRBD2 assignment by TCRdb is unverifiable without DNA. The CDR3 sequence is 13 residues long. Germline V gene sequence: CDR1 SGHRS, CDR2 YFSETQ. The CDR3 loop reads CASSLVPRDEQFF.

This chain joins TRBV5-6 and TRBJ2-3; TCRdb designates TRBD2, a call that cannot be tested without DNA. The CDR3 totals 16 residues. CDR1 and CDR2 (germline): SGHDT, YYEEEE. The chain's CDR3 is CASSLAKLPRGDTQYF.

The V and J genes are TRBV7-2 and TRBJ1-1. This CDR3 is built from 14 residues. Germline values: CDR1 SGHTA, CDR2 FQGNSA. The CDR3 loop reads CASRYRMGGTEAFF. The full variable domain, completed using reference TRBV7-2 and TRBJ1-1, is GAGVSQSPSNKVTEKGKDVELRCDPISGHTALYWYRQSLGQGLEFLIYFQGNSAPDKSGLPSDRFSAERTGGSVSTLTIQRTQQEDSAVYLCASRYRMGGTEAFFGQGTRLTVV.

The chain uses TRBV3-1 and TRBJ2-7; TCRdb returns TRBD1, unconfirmable since there is no DNA. Germline CDR1 and CDR2: LGHDT and YNNKEL (reference sequence). The CDR3 runs to 16 residues. The CDR3 loop is CASSQAGQGPAYEQYF.

CDR3 sequence: CASSLQGQGIYEQYF. The V and J genes are TRBV7-2 and TRBJ2-7; no DNA is available, so the TRBD1 call from TCRdb remains unchecked. From germline, CDR1 is SGHTA and CDR2 FQGNSA. This CDR3 contains 15 residues.

This rearrangement joins TRBV7-9 to TRBJ2-5; the D gene TCRdb calls, TRBD1, cannot be checked with no DNA. CDR1 is SEHNR, CDR2 FQNEAQ, per germline (reference sequence). This CDR3 region has 14 residues. The CDR3 region is CASSAGTGGETQYF.

The rearrangement uses TRBV18 and TRBJ2-6; TCRdb's D call of TRBD1 is untestable without DNA. Germline loops: CDR1 KGHSH, CDR2 LQKENI. The CDR3 runs to 18 residues. The CDR3 loop reads CASSPRTGGESGANVLTF.

This rearrangement joins TRBV27 to TRBJ1-1; there is no DNA to check the TCRdb D call of TRBD1. Germline V gene sequence: CDR1 MNHEY, CDR2 SMNVEV (reference sequence). The CDR3 is made up of 14 amino acids. CDR3 residues: CASTRDGVNTEAFF.

This chain joins TRBV29-1 and TRBJ2-7. Germline V gene lookup returns CDR1 SQVTM and CDR2 ANQGSEA. The CDR3 extends over 14 amino acids. The chain's CDR3 is CSVDFQGTTYEQYF.

The J gene is TRBJ2-5, the V gene TRBV5-1; TCRdb's D call of TRBD2 is untestable without DNA. The germline gives CDR1 SGHRS, CDR2 YFSETQ. The CDR3 contains 16 residues. CDR3 residues: CASSSGQLAGDETQYF.

The rearrangement joins TRBV20-1 to TRBJ1-1; the D call from TCRdb, TRBD1, cannot be confirmed without DNA. The germline gives CDR1 DFQATT, CDR2 SNEGSKA (reference sequence). This CDR3 spans 12 amino acids. CDR3 protein: CSATPRDTEAFF.

This chain uses TRBV19 with TRBJ1-1; TCRdb indicates TRBD1, and absent DNA this call remains unverified. In germline, CDR1 is LNHDA, CDR2 SQIVND (reference sequence). The CDR3 length is 14 residues. CDR3: CASTLRGADTEAFF.